Listed below are T cell receptor beta chains from one sample, sequenced in a study of response to subunit inactivated influenza vaccine. MiXCR, run by TCRdb on the RT-PCR reads, gives a single entry per CDR3 protein. The table shows more than 400,000 distinct CDR3 sequences, with approximately 11% occurring only once. The specimen comprised PBMCs from blood, sampled 40 to 50 days after vaccination. The receptors come from a man in his fifties who received an inactivated influenza vaccine. CDR3s include the opening cysteine and the closing phenylalanine or tryptophan. Clone size appears in some rows only: once, few, many, or a class for an expanded clone.

abundance,v_gene,j_gene,CDR3aa
.,TRBV12-3/TRBV12-4,TRBJ2-3,CASSLFGVSTDTQYF
.,TRBV6-2/TRBV6-3,TRBJ2-3,CASSYGLVAGSTDTQYF
many,TRBV4-1,TRBJ1-2,CASSLGPDGANYGYTF
.,TRBV4-3,TRBJ1-2,CASSQELGSNYGYTF
few,TRBV20-1,TRBJ2-3,CSARPRGLDTDTQYF
.,TRBV4-1,TRBJ1-2,CASSQDGHYGYTF
few,TRBV7-2,TRBJ2-3,CASSSQGTGTDTQYF
.,TRBV7-9,TRBJ2-3,CASRRGRGASTDTQYF
.,TRBV6-2/TRBV6-3,TRBJ2-3,CASTPGAILSTDTQYF
.,TRBV20-1,TRBJ2-5,CSAIPLGGETQYF
few,TRBV5-1,TRBJ1-2,CASSLSGDMTYTF
.,TRBV10-2,TRBJ1-4,CASSEYGAQNEKLFF
few,TRBV5-6,TRBJ2-3,CASSWAQTSGNADTQYF
few,TRBV12-3/TRBV12-4,TRBJ2-5,CASSLIDSWETQYF
few,TRBV15,TRBJ1-1,CATSSRLNTEAFF
many,TRBV20-1,TRBJ1-6,CSARERSNWALHF
.,TRBV27,TRBJ2-1,CAGSGLWRAYNEQFF
few,TRBV20-1,TRBJ2-1,CSARELAGGRYNEQFF
few,TRBV4-1,TRBJ1-5,CASSQDLRNQPQHF
many,TRBV7-9,TRBJ2-5,CASSSTGGYETQYF
few,TRBV30,TRBJ2-1,CAWSPTSGRALYNEQFF
few,TRBV7-2,TRBJ2-7,CASSSGRIYEQYF
many,TRBV29-1,TRBJ2-1,CSVEGQGDNEQFF
.,TRBV7-9,TRBJ2-3,CASSPRMDTQYF
many,TRBV12-3/TRBV12-4,TRBJ2-1,CASSLFGTGGLNEQFF
few,TRBV6-1,TRBJ2-3,CASRERSLAGSTDTQYF
.,TRBV5-1,TRBJ1-6,CASSLTGQGDPLHF
few,TRBV6-4,TRBJ2-3,CASSTEAQGADTQYF
many,TRBV10-2,TRBJ2-3,CASRRPGVADTQYF
few,TRBV12-3/TRBV12-4,TRBJ2-7,CASNFGSSSYEQYF
.,TRBV7-2,TRBJ1-5,CASSLPSQPQHF
many,TRBV4-2,TRBJ2-1,CASSQASQGYYNEQFF
many,TRBV20-1,TRBJ2-7,CSARQAMAYEQYF
many,TRBV10-3,TRBJ2-3,CAISITGLDTQYF
.,TRBV4-2,TRBJ2-1,CASSQPDGQLSYNEQFF
many,TRBV6-5,TRBJ2-1,CASSYGAGFVSNEQFF
.,TRBV6-1,TRBJ2-1,CASSRGLAYSYNEQFF
many,TRBV12-3/TRBV12-4,TRBJ2-1,CASSPWTSGKYNEQFF
.,TRBV7-9,TRBJ2-5,CASSHSGGETQYF
.,TRBV20-1,TRBJ2-5,CSARGITETQYF
.,TRBV5-1,TRBJ2-7,CASSLSRGLSFAGGFSYEQYF
many,TRBV7-2,TRBJ1-2,CASRSGGLDYGYTF
.,TRBV7-8,TRBJ2-1,CASSPPGQRNYNEQSF
.,TRBV6-1,TRBJ1-1,CASNQQGGGGTEAFF
few,TRBV5-1,TRBJ2-3,CASSAGAGTDTQYF
.,TRBV7-9,TRBJ2-1,CASSLETGILFF
many,TRBV12-3/TRBV12-4,TRBJ2-5,CASSQDRAQETQYF
.,TRBV5-1,TRBJ2-7,CASSVPTGGADEQYF
many,TRBV10-3,TRBJ2-7,CAISESLGVGVSEQYF
few,TRBV12-3/TRBV12-4,TRBJ2-1,CASSPNLRGNGVNEQFF
few,TRBV7-9,TRBJ2-6,CAGHLSRTVSGANVLTF
few,TRBV11-2,TRBJ2-7,CASTYSGVNGEQYF
.,TRBV5-1,TRBJ2-3,CASSLPTGVADTQYF
many,TRBV10-3,TRBJ2-3,CAISERDLLTDTQYF